This is a list of T cell receptor beta chains from one sample in a study of cytomegalovirus exposure and HLA in healthy donors. Clones were read by immunoSEQ multiplex PCR, and TCRdb kept only the in-frame ones, dropping some. The table shows 140,000 to 150,000 clones, with around 70% occurring only once. Input material: PBMCs. The receptors come from a man in his forties or fifties in good health and CMV-seronegative. CDR3s include the opening cysteine and the closing phenylalanine or tryptophan. Fields, in order: D gene, J gene, clone size, CDR3 length, V gene, CDR3 DNA, CDR3 protein. A D gene is named only where the DNA matches it firmly. The size of a clone is reported for some rows only, either as once, few or many, or as a class for expanded clones.

D: TRBD1; J: TRBJ2-7; size: -; length: 14; V: TRBV5-1; DNA: TGCGCCAGCAGCTTGGGGGACAGGGTGTACGAGCAGTACTTC; CDR3: CASSLGDRVYEQYF
D: TRBD2; J: TRBJ2-1; size: -; length: 15; V: TRBV2; DNA: TGTGCCAGCAGTGAAGAGAGAGCGGGGGGAAATGAGCAGTTCTTC; CDR3: CASSEERAGGNEQFF
D: -; J: TRBJ2-1; size: -; length: 16; V: TRBV2; DNA: TGTGCCAGCAGTGATTGGGGACTCAGCTCCTACAATGAGCAGTTCTTC; CDR3: CASSDWGLSSYNEQFF
D: TRBD1; J: TRBJ1-2; size: -; length: 13; V: TRBV11-2; DNA: TGTGCCAGCAGCCCTATAGGGGACAGAGGCTACACCTTC; CDR3: CASSPIGDRGYTF
D: -; J: TRBJ2-5; size: -; length: 16; V: TRBV19; DNA: TGTGCCAGTAGTATGGGTTTGGCAGGCCGCCAAGAGACCCAGTACTTC; CDR3: CASSMGLAGRQETQYF
D: TRBD1; J: TRBJ1-2; size: -; length: 14; V: TRBV6-5; DNA: TGTGCCAGCAGTTTTAACAGGGGGAGCTATGGCTACACCTTC; CDR3: CASSFNRGSYGYTF
D: -; J: TRBJ1-5; size: -; length: 13; V: TRBV18; DNA: TGTGCCAGCTCACGACAGGAGGATCAGCCCCAGCATTTT; CDR3: CASSRQEDQPQHF
D: TRBD1; J: TRBJ1-2; size: -; length: 14; V: TRBV9; DNA: TGTGCCAGCAGCGTAGGGACAGGGGACTATGGCTACACCTTC; CDR3: CASSVGTGDYGYTF
D: -; J: TRBJ1-5; size: -; length: 17; V: TRBV29-1; DNA: TGCAGCGTTGTGGGGGGACGGTATCGACCTAGCAATCAGCCCCAGCATTTT; CDR3: CSVVGGRYRPSNQPQHF
D: TRBD1; J: TRBJ2-3; size: -; length: 17; V: TRBV7-9; DNA: TGTGCCAGCAGCCGAAATTTACAGGGGGCGGTGACAGATACGCAGTATTTT; CDR3: CASSRNLQGAVTDTQYF
D: TRBD1; J: TRBJ2-7; size: few; length: 12; V: TRBV6-5; DNA: TGTGCCAGCAGGGGACAGGGGTACGAGCAGTACTTC; CDR3: CASRGQGYEQYF